These 25 T cell receptor beta chains share one sample of origin, sequenced in a study of shared clonotypes between healthy human individuals. Sequencing used immunoSEQ multiplex PCR; TCRdb keeps in-frame clones, though not all of them. The sample contains a few hundred thousand clones, around 97% of which appear only once. Sequencing was done on a sample of naive CD4+ T cells sorted from blood. The subset denotes: CD45RA+ positively selected. The receptors shown here come from a woman in her 30s in good health.

This chain uses TRBV11-2 with TRBJ2-7, with TRBD2 matching over 7 bases. The V and J ends lost 3 bases and 2 bases, in that order; junction bases with no gene match: 4. The CDR3 spans 14 residues. Germline assignment: CDR1 SGHAT and CDR2 FQNNGV. CDR3 in amino acids: CASSFWREPYEQYF. The DNA for the CDR3 is TGTGCCAGCAGCTTCTGGCGGGAGCCCTACGAGCAGTACTTC.

The J gene is TRBJ2-7, the V gene TRBV6-4; TRBD2 is a possible D gene (6 bases). V shed 3 bases and J shed 7 bases, with 13 bases lying between them. Germline assignment: CDR1 MRHNA and CDR2 SNTAGT. The CDR3 length is 13 residues. In DNA, the CDR3 is TGTGCCAGCAGTGATGGCTTGCGGGAAGAGCAGTACTTC. It specifies CASSDGLREEQYF.

The rearrangement joins TRBV4-2 to TRBJ1-2, with 7 bases that match TRBD1. CDR3 size: 15 residues. V was clipped by 5 bases and J by 4 bases; unmatched bases: 10. Per germline, CDR1 LGHNA and CDR2 YNFKEQ. The CDR3 here is CASSLDRQVFYGYTF. The CDR3 bases are TGTGCCAGCAGCTTGGACAGGCAGGTGTTCTATGGCTACACCTTC.

The gene calls are TRBV19 and TRBJ2-2, with a weak D call TRBD1 (6 bases). Per germline, CDR1 LNHDA and CDR2 SQIVND (reference sequence). V was cut by 4 bases and J by 4 bases, with 13 bases left in between. This CDR3 is 15 amino acids long. CDR3 coding DNA: TGTGCCAGTAGTACCCGGAGAGGGGGCACCGGGGAGCTGTTTTTT. This encodes CASSTRRGGTGELFF.

The chain has TRBV7-6 and TRBJ2-5; D gene unclear. V was trimmed by 3 bases and J by 1 base, leaving 9 bases between them. This CDR3 spans 14 amino acids. The germline CDR1 and CDR2 sequences are SGHVS and FNYEAQ. This chain's CDR3 is CASSLVYSQETQYF. The CDR3 nucleotides read TGTGCCAGCAGCTTGGTCTACTCCCAAGAGACCCAGTACTTC.

The gene calls are TRBV27 and TRBJ2-2, with D possibly TRBD2 on 6 matching bases. The CDR3 length is 15 residues. Germline-derived CDR1 and CDR2 are MNHEY and SMNVEV (reference sequence). V was cut by 5 bases and J by 5 bases, with 15 bases left in between. CDR3 in amino acids: CASSLRGRGTGELFF. The DNA for the CDR3 is TGTGCCAGCAGTCTCCGGGGGAGAGGGACCGGGGAGCTGTTTTTT.

The chain carries TRBV9 and TRBJ2-1, with TRBD2 as a possible D gene (6 bases). The CDR3 contains 16 residues. The V end was cut by 0 bases, the J end by 0 bases, with 10 bases between. Germline V gene sequence: CDR1 SGDLS, CDR2 YYNGEE. For the CDR3, the DNA is TGTGCCAGCAGCGTAGTACTAGCTAGCTCCTACAATGAGCAGTTCTTC. Its translation: CASSVVLASSYNEQFF.

The chain is built from TRBV5-1 and TRBJ2-6; unclear D gene. The CDR3 length is 15 residues. CDR1 is SGHRS, CDR2 YFSETQ, per germline. Trimming cost V 4 bases and J 0 bases, with 8 bases left between them. The CDR3 sequence is CASSEPDSGANVLTF. In nucleotides, the CDR3 is TGCGCCAGCAGCGAACCGGACTCTGGGGCCAACGTCCTGACTTTC. Together with reference TRBV5-1 and TRBJ2-6, the CDR3 gives the full variable domain: KAGVTQTPRYLIKTRGQQVTLSCSPISGHRSVSWYQQTPGQGLQFLFEYFSETQRNKGNFPGRFSGRQFSNSRSEMNVSTLELGDSALYLCASSEPDSGANVLTFGAGSRLTVL.

The chain has TRBV7-2 and TRBJ2-7, with 7 nucleotides matching TRBD2. The V gene's germline CDR1 is SGHTA and CDR2 FQGNSA. The CDR3 loop spans 15 amino acids. The ends lost 1 base at V and 6 bases at J; junction bases unmatched: 9. As DNA, the CDR3 is TGTGCCAGCAGCTTAGGGACCAGACTAGCAGGCGAGCAGTACTTC. Amino acids: CASSLGTRLAGEQYF.

This rearrangement joins TRBV19 to TRBJ1-3; TRBD1 aligns across 8 bases. From germline, CDR1 is LNHDA and CDR2 SQIVND (reference sequence). V was clipped by 5 bases and J by 2 bases; unmatched bases: 5. CDR3 length: 15 amino acids. CDR3 nucleotides: TGTGCCAGTAGTCTCGACAGGGGAACTGGAAACACCATATATTTT. This gives the protein CASSLDRGTGNTIYF.

Turning to this clone: Other DNA sequences in the same sample also yield this CDR3. The chain recombines TRBV5-1 with TRBJ1-1; D unresolved. Germline V gene lookup returns CDR1 SGHRS and CDR2 YFSETQ. Trimming removed 4 bases from V and 1 base from J, with 8 bases in between. The CDR3 totals 13 residues. The CDR3 is CASSPGPNTEAFF. The CDR3, as DNA: TGCGCCAGCAGCCCGGGCCCGAACACTGAAGCTTTCTTT.

The chain has TRBV12-5 and TRBJ2-2; 9 bases are shared with TRBD1. CDR3 size: 20 residues. Germline V CDR1 and CDR2: LGHNT, FRNRAP. V dropped 0 bases and J dropped 3; count of bases not matched to a gene: 14. The CDR3: CASGLVLWSGTGLHTGELFF. The DNA for the CDR3 is TGTGCTAGTGGTTTGGTACTTTGGTCCGGGACAGGGTTACACACCGGGGAGCTGTTTTTT.

Here the CDR3 reads CASSYWQNTEAFF. The CDR3 region has the DNA TGTGCCAGCAGTTACTGGCAGAACACTGAAGCTTTCTTT. V gene TRBV6-5 combines with J gene TRBJ1-1; D remains unclear. This CDR3 is built from 13 residues. V was pared by 1 base and J by 1 base, with 4 bases between. CDR1 is MNHEY, CDR2 SVGAGI, per germline.

The V call is TRBV5-4, the J call TRBJ2-3; 7 bases align to TRBD2. V lost 7 bases, J lost 6 bases, and 5 bases stayed unmatched. This CDR3 is 12 amino acids long. Germline V gene data show CDR1 as SGHNT and CDR2 as YYREEE (reference sequence). The CDR3 nucleotides are TGTGCCAGCGGGACTAAAAGGGATACGCAGTATTTT. This codes for CASGTKRDTQYF.

The gene calls are TRBV27 and TRBJ2-2; TRBD1 matches at 7 bases. The V gene end was trimmed by 6 bases and the J gene end by 6 bases; junction bases not matched to a gene: 10. In germline, CDR1 is MNHEY, CDR2 SMNVEV (reference sequence). This CDR3 region has 15 residues. CDR3 region: CASSPQGRMAGELFF. CDR3 coding DNA: TGTGCCAGCAGCCCACAGGGGCGAATGGCCGGGGAGCTGTTTTTT.

The V gene is TRBV4-1, the J gene TRBJ1-4; D not resolved. Per the germline V gene, CDR1 is MGHRA and CDR2 is YSYEKL. This CDR3 comprises 17 residues. Trimming pared 0 bases from V and 4 bases from J, leaving 15 bases between. The CDR3 DNA is TGCGCCAGCAGCCAAGACTCCGCGGGAAACTTTAATGAAAAACTGTTTTTT. Its protein product is CASSQDSAGNFNEKLFF.

The gene calls are TRBV28 and TRBJ2-5; D is ambiguous. The J call is doubtful: the DNA matches TRBJ2-7 better. Per germline, CDR1 MDHEN and CDR2 SYDVKM. The CDR3 length is 14 residues. The DNA of the CDR3 is TGTGCCAGCAGTTTCGGCAGGCCGAGCTACGAGCAGTACTTC. It yields the protein CASSFGRPSYEQYF.

V and J are TRBV4-1 and TRBJ2-7, with D maybe TRBD2 (6 bases). Germline CDR1 and CDR2: MGHRA and YSYEKL. The CDR3 loop spans 15 amino acids. Trimming shortened V by 1 base and J by 3 bases, and 13 bases separated the two germline ends. The CDR3 reads CASSQGVGDFYEQYF. In nucleotides, the CDR3 is TGCGCCAGCAGCCAAGGGGTCGGGGACTTCTACGAGCAGTACTTC.

A single count supports this clone. The chain carries TRBV5-1 and TRBJ1-1; TRBD1 agrees at 7 bases. The V gene's germline CDR1 is SGHRS and CDR2 YFSETQ. The CDR3 is made up of 14 amino acids. After removal of 6 bases from V and 4 bases from J, the junction contained 9 bases not matched to a gene. CDR3 nucleotide sequence: TGCGCCAGCACCAGTCAGGGGGATCTCACTGAAGCTTTCTTT. Its protein product is CASTSQGDLTEAFF.

Note on this clone: A junction end diverges from the germline sequence, so it may reflect a read error. In nucleotides, the CDR3 is TGTGCCGGCAGTTACCCCCCGTTCGGGGGTCGCCGCACTGAAGCTTTCTTT. Protein: CAGSYPPFGGRRTEAFF. The chain has TRBV28 and TRBJ1-1; tentative D call: TRBD1 (5 bases). The CDR3 is made up of 17 amino acids. CDR1 and CDR2 from the germline V gene are MDHEN and SYDVKM.

CDR3 coding DNA: TGTGCCAGCAGTCCTGGTGGGGGGCACCCTTGGACCTACGAGCAGTACTTC. Its translation is CASSPGGGHPWTYEQYF. This sequence joins TRBV28 and TRBJ2-7; D might be TRBD1 or TRBD2, each matching 6 bases. The CDR3 loop spans 17 amino acids. The germline V gene has CDR1 MDHEN and CDR2 SYDVKM. V lost 5 bases to trimming and J lost 2 bases, with 22 bases between them.

This chain uses TRBV29-1 with TRBJ1-1; D not resolved. Trimming cost V 4 bases and J 2 bases, with 11 bases left between them. The CDR3 runs 13 residues. CDR1 is SQVTM, CDR2 ANQGSEA, per germline. The CDR3 sequence: CSVASGINTEAFF. The CDR3 region has the DNA TGCAGCGTTGCTTCCGGGATTAACACTGAAGCTTTCTTT. Using reference TRBV29-1 and TRBJ1-1 for the parts outside the CDR3, the full variable domain is SAVISQKPSRDICQRGTSLTIQCQVDSQVTMMFWYRQQPGQSLTLIATANQGSEATYESGFVIDKFPISRPNLTFSTLTVSNMSPEDSSIYLCSVASGINTEAFFGQGTRLTVV.

The chain links TRBV29-1 to TRBJ1-1; D remains unclear. Trimming pared 4 bases from V and 5 bases from J, leaving 5 bases between. This CDR3 has 10 amino acids. Germline values: CDR1 SQVTM, CDR2 ANQGSEA. CDR3 in DNA: TGCAGCGTTGCAGCAACTGAAGCTTTCTTT. It specifies CSVAATEAFF. The full variable domain, rest sourced from reference TRBV29-1 and TRBJ1-1, is SAVISQKPSRDICQRGTSLTIQCQVDSQVTMMFWYRQQPGQSLTLIATANQGSEATYESGFVIDKFPISRPNLTFSTLTVSNMSPEDSSIYLCSVAATEAFFGQGTRLTVV.

The chain has TRBV28 and TRBJ2-7, with D possibly being TRBD1 (6 bases). The CDR3 length is 16 residues. Trimming removed 6 bases from V and 2 bases from J, with 20 bases in between. Per germline, CDR1 MDHEN and CDR2 SYDVKM. The DNA for the CDR3 is TGTGCCAGCAGCCGTGATACAGGGCTAGGTACCTACGAGCAGTACTTC. This translates into CASSRDTGLGTYEQYF.

This chain joins TRBV28 and TRBJ2-2, with D hard to call. The V gene lost 2 bases and the J gene lost 6 bases, with 7 bases spanning the gap. The V gene's germline CDR1 is MDHEN and CDR2 SYDVKM. This CDR3 comprises 13 residues. The CDR3 DNA reads TGTGCCAGCAGTTTAAAGGTCCCCGGGGAGCTGTTTTTT. It encodes CASSLKVPGELFF.